This T cell receptor beta chain is from a study of breast tumors, draining lymph nodes, adjacent tissues. Samples came from axillary lymph nodes draining the breast cancer. A total of 12 residues make up the CDR3, ends included. The V gene's germline CDR1 is SNHLY and CDR2 FYNNEI. TCRdb recomputed calls from the multiplex PCR reads with MiXCR, one row per CDR3 protein. The sample contains about 140,000 distinct CDR3 sequences, about 30% of which appear only once. Comments on this clonotype: As the CDR3 is not closed by the conserved phenylalanine or tryptophan, this likely results from a read error. Because the CDR3's place on the DNA is in doubt, the DNA is left out and the CDR3 is given as listed by TCRdb.

The sequencing input was axillary lymph node tissue. V usage is TRBV2 and J usage is TRBJ2-5. The source is a female donor with breast cancer. Some clones in this sample may be carry-over from other donors' samples. The CDR3 here is CASGEGQERCNV.